These T cell receptor beta chains were read from a single sample in a study of cytomegalovirus exposure and HLA in healthy donors. TCRdb's copy holds only in-frame clones and misses some; the assay was immunoSEQ multiplex PCR. This table has about 82,000 clones, 70% to 80% appearing once. Sequencing was performed on PBMCs. These TCRs come from a human donor in good health. The CDR3 runs from the conserved cysteine through the conserved F or W. D genes are given only for firm matches. Not all rows give a size; the values are once, few, many and, for expanded clones, a class.

d_gene: .; j_gene: TRBJ1-1; abundance: .; v_gene: TRBV4-1; CDR3aa: CASGQDKPGRTEAFF; CDR3nt: TGCGCCAGCGGCCAAGATAAGCCCGGGAGGACTGAAGCTTTCTTT
d_gene: TRBD1; j_gene: TRBJ1-1; abundance: .; v_gene: TRBV6-1; CDR3aa: CASSAKTGGFTEAFF; CDR3nt: TGTGCCAGCAGTGCCAAGACAGGGGGATTCACTGAAGCTTTCTTT
d_gene: .; j_gene: TRBJ2-6; abundance: .; v_gene: TRBV7-9; CDR3aa: CASSLAEAGANVLTF; CDR3nt: TGTGCCAGCAGTCTAGCCGAAGCGGGGGCCAACGTCCTGACTTTC
d_gene: .; j_gene: TRBJ2-7; abundance: .; v_gene: TRBV15; CDR3aa: CATSRDRGRGYEQYF; CDR3nt: TGTGCCACCAGCAGAGATCGTGGCAGGGGTTACGAGCAGTACTTC
d_gene: TRBD2; j_gene: TRBJ2-7; abundance: few; v_gene: TRBV2; CDR3aa: CASSRLAGGPGEQYF; CDR3nt: TGTGCCAGCAGCAGACTAGCGGGGGGGCCGGGCGAGCAGTACTTC
d_gene: .; j_gene: TRBJ1-5; abundance: .; v_gene: TRBV7-2; CDR3aa: CASQDPTGNQPQHF; CDR3nt: TGTGCCAGTCAGGATCCTACCGGAAATCAGCCCCAGCATTTT
d_gene: .; j_gene: TRBJ1-2; abundance: .; v_gene: TRBV7-9; CDR3aa: CASSLSGQGDCYTF; CDR3nt: TGTGCCAGCAGCTTAAGTGGGCAGGGTGATTGCTACACCTTC
d_gene: .; j_gene: TRBJ1-1; abundance: .; v_gene: TRBV7-2; CDR3aa: CASSPHHREGGTEAFF; CDR3nt: TGTGCCAGCAGCCCACATCACAGGGAAGGGGGCACTGAAGCTTTCTTT
d_gene: .; j_gene: TRBJ1-1; abundance: .; v_gene: TRBV9; CDR3aa: CASSPDGGTEEAFF; CDR3nt: TGTGCCAGCAGCCCGGACGGGGGAACTGAAGAAGCTTTCTTT
d_gene: .; j_gene: TRBJ1-1; abundance: once; v_gene: TRBV4-3; CDR3aa: CASSQDFFRNTEAFF; CDR3nt: TGCGCCAGCAGCCAAGATTTCTTCAGGAACACTGAAGCTTTCTTT
d_gene: .; j_gene: TRBJ2-5; abundance: once; v_gene: TRBV5-1; CDR3aa: CASSATLGLLKETQYF; CDR3nt: TGCGCCAGCAGCGCGACTCTGGGACTCCTAAAAGAGACCCAGTACTTC
d_gene: TRBD2; j_gene: TRBJ2-3; abundance: .; v_gene: TRBV13; CDR3aa: CASSPLAGGNTDTQYF; CDR3nt: TGTGCCAGCAGCCCCCTCGCGGGGGGGAACACAGATACGCAGTATTTT
d_gene: .; j_gene: TRBJ2-7; abundance: once; v_gene: TRBV2; CDR3aa: CASSDSGYEQYF; CDR3nt: TGTGCCAGCAGTGACTCGGGTTACGAGCAGTACTTC
d_gene: TRBD1; j_gene: TRBJ2-1; abundance: .; v_gene: TRBV7-2; CDR3aa: CASSLRGQGAGNEQFF; CDR3nt: TGTGCCAGCAGCTTACGGGGACAGGGGGCTGGTAATGAGCAGTTCTTC
d_gene: TRBD1; j_gene: TRBJ2-7; abundance: .; v_gene: TRBV25-1; CDR3aa: CASSGLRTGLGEQYF; CDR3nt: TGTGCCAGCAGTGGGTTACGGACAGGTTTGGGCGAGCAGTACTTC
d_gene: .; j_gene: TRBJ1-2; abundance: .; v_gene: TRBV7-8; CDR3aa: CASSPQGPNYGYTF; CDR3nt: TGTGCCAGCAGCCCCCAGGGGCCCAACTATGGCTACACCTTC
d_gene: TRBD1; j_gene: TRBJ1-6; abundance: few; v_gene: TRBV9; CDR3aa: CASSGRQGYNSPLHF; CDR3nt: TGTGCCAGCAGCGGACGACAGGGGTATAATTCACCCCTCCACTTT
d_gene: .; j_gene: TRBJ1-2; abundance: .; v_gene: TRBV5-6; CDR3aa: CASSFLQNYGYPF; CDR3nt: TGTGCCAGCAGCTTTTTGCAGAACTATGGCTACCCCTTC
d_gene: .; j_gene: TRBJ1-1; abundance: .; v_gene: TRBV18; CDR3aa: CASSPTANTEAFF; CDR3nt: TGTGCCAGCTCACCGACAGCCAACACTGAAGCTTTCTTT
d_gene: .; j_gene: TRBJ1-1; abundance: .; v_gene: TRBV14; CDR3aa: CASSQDWRFNTEAFF; CDR3nt: TGTGCCAGCAGCCAAGATTGGAGATTCAACACTGAAGCTTTCTTT
d_gene: TRBD1; j_gene: TRBJ2-1; abundance: once; v_gene: TRBV6-1; CDR3aa: CASSFTGGSYNEQFF; CDR3nt: TGTGCCAGCAGCTTCACAGGGGGCTCCTACAATGAGCAGTTCTTC
d_gene: .; j_gene: TRBJ1-3; abundance: .; v_gene: TRBV2; CDR3aa: CASRTGGAHGNTIYF; CDR3nt: TGTGCCAGCAGGACGGGGGGCGCCCACGGAAACACCATATATTTT
d_gene: .; j_gene: TRBJ1-1; abundance: .; v_gene: TRBV6-5; CDR3aa: CASSYSTVAEAFF; CDR3nt: TGTGCCAGCAGTTACTCAACAGTCGCTGAAGCTTTCTTT
d_gene: TRBD2; j_gene: TRBJ2-3; abundance: few; v_gene: TRBV5-3; CDR3aa: CARSVPGLETDTQYF; CDR3nt: TGTGCCAGAAGCGTCCCGGGACTAGAAACAGATACGCAGTATTTT
d_gene: .; j_gene: TRBJ1-1; abundance: .; v_gene: TRBV9; CDR3aa: CASSVGQVDTEAFF; CDR3nt: TGTGCCAGCAGCGTAGGACAGGTAGACACTGAAGCTTTCTTT
d_gene: TRBD2; j_gene: TRBJ2-2; abundance: .; v_gene: TRBV6-1; CDR3aa: CASSVTSGGASGTGELFF; CDR3nt: TGTGCCAGCAGTGTGACTAGCGGGGGGGCCTCGGGCACCGGGGAGCTGTTTTTT
d_gene: .; j_gene: TRBJ2-6; abundance: .; v_gene: TRBV7-8; CDR3aa: CASLTLSGANVLTF; CDR3nt: TGTGCCAGCCTTACACTATCTGGGGCCAACGTCCTGACTTTC
d_gene: TRBD1; j_gene: TRBJ1-6; abundance: .; v_gene: TRBV27; CDR3aa: CASRDRVSPLHF; CDR3nt: TGTGCCAGCAGGGACAGGGTCTCACCCCTCCACTTT
d_gene: .; j_gene: TRBJ2-2; abundance: .; v_gene: TRBV30; CDR3aa: CAWSADWGKDTGELFF; CDR3nt: TGTGCCTGGAGTGCAGACTGGGGCAAGGACACCGGGGAGCTGTTTTTT
d_gene: TRBD2; j_gene: TRBJ2-3; abundance: .; v_gene: TRBV7-2; CDR3aa: CASSAPLGAGYSYADTQYF; CDR3nt: TGTGCCAGCAGCGCCCCCTTGGGAGCGGGATACTCATATGCAGATACGCAGTATTTT
d_gene: TRBD1; j_gene: TRBJ1-5; abundance: .; v_gene: TRBV30; CDR3aa: CAWNRQGEQPQNF; CDR3nt: TGTGCCTGGAACAGACAGGGTGAGCAGCCCCAGAATTTT
d_gene: .; j_gene: TRBJ2-5; abundance: .; v_gene: TRBV6-5; CDR3aa: CASGGIGETQYF; CDR3nt: TGTGCCAGCGGGGGGATAGGGGAGACCCAGTACTTC
d_gene: .; j_gene: TRBJ2-2; abundance: .; v_gene: TRBV27; CDR3aa: CASSLFPGVGTGELFF; CDR3nt: TGTGCCAGCAGTTTGTTCCCGGGGGTGGGAACCGGGGAGCTGTTTTTT
d_gene: TRBD2; j_gene: TRBJ2-3; abundance: .; v_gene: TRBV19; CDR3aa: CASSIGRGDLTDTQYF; CDR3nt: TGTGCCAGTAGTATAGGCCGGGGGGACCTCACAGATACGCAGTATTTT
d_gene: TRBD1; j_gene: TRBJ1-5; abundance: .; v_gene: TRBV7-8; CDR3aa: CASSDRDRQPQHF; CDR3nt: TGTGCCAGCAGTGACAGGGATCGTCAGCCCCAGCATTTT
d_gene: TRBD1; j_gene: TRBJ1-5; abundance: .; v_gene: TRBV9; CDR3aa: CASSPGTGVIQPQNF; CDR3nt: TGTGCCAGCAGCCCCGGGACAGGGGTAATTCAGCCCCAGAATTTT
d_gene: TRBD2; j_gene: TRBJ2-3; abundance: .; v_gene: TRBV9; CDR3aa: CASSVAGLAGYSDTQYF; CDR3nt: TGTGCCAGCAGCGTAGCGGGACTAGCGGGGTACTCGGATACGCAGTATTTT
d_gene: .; j_gene: TRBJ2-3; abundance: .; v_gene: TRBV5-1; CDR3aa: CASNPWGVTSTDTQYF; CDR3nt: TGCGCCAGCAATCCCTGGGGGGTCACTAGCACAGATACGCAGTATTTT
d_gene: .; j_gene: TRBJ1-2; abundance: .; v_gene: TRBV7-9; CDR3aa: CASSSYDGNWEGYTF; CDR3nt: TGTGCCAGCAGCTCCTACGACGGAAACTGGGAGGGCTACACCTTC
d_gene: .; j_gene: TRBJ2-3; abundance: .; v_gene: TRBV6-5; CDR3aa: CASRQPGSTDTQYF; CDR3nt: TGTGCCAGCAGACAACCAGGGTCCACAGATACGCAGTATTTT
d_gene: .; j_gene: TRBJ2-1; abundance: .; v_gene: TRBV6-6; CDR3aa: CASSYVGLGYNEQFF; CDR3nt: TGTGCCAGCAGTTACGTGGGGCTTGGGTACAATGAGCAGTTCTTC
d_gene: TRBD1; j_gene: TRBJ1-1; abundance: .; v_gene: TRBV6-6; CDR3aa: CASRTTGGSGNTEAFF; CDR3nt: TGTGCCAGCAGAACGACAGGGGGGTCGGGGAACACTGAAGCTTTCTTT
d_gene: .; j_gene: TRBJ2-3; abundance: .; v_gene: TRBV19; CDR3aa: CASSIVKELGTQYF; CDR3nt: TGTGCCAGTAGTATAGTTAAGGAGTTGGGTACGCAGTATTTT
d_gene: .; j_gene: TRBJ2-5; abundance: .; v_gene: TRBV5-1; CDR3aa: CASSLSGGWAQYF; CDR3nt: TGCGCCAGCAGCTTGAGTGGAGGTTGGGCCCAGTACTTC
d_gene: .; j_gene: TRBJ1-2; abundance: .; v_gene: TRBV29-1; CDR3aa: CSVEEGTGNYGYTF; CDR3nt: TGCAGCGTTGAAGAGGGAACAGGGAACTATGGCTACACCTTC
d_gene: .; j_gene: TRBJ1-1; abundance: once; v_gene: TRBV19; CDR3aa: CASRLGSHYVKAFF; CDR3nt: TGTGCCAGTAGGTTGGGCTCCCATTACGTGAAAGCTTTCTTT
d_gene: TRBD1; j_gene: TRBJ2-3; abundance: .; v_gene: TRBV6-1; CDR3aa: CASSEGDRESRPARFLYTDTQYF; CDR3nt: TGTGCCAGCAGTGAAGGGGACAGGGAGAGCCGTCCCGCGCGGTTCCTTTACACAGATACGCAGTATTTT
d_gene: TRBD2; j_gene: TRBJ2-7; abundance: .; v_gene: TRBV6-6; CDR3aa: CAGGGWDEQYF; CDR3nt: TGTGCCGGGGGGGGGTGGGACGAGCAGTACTTC